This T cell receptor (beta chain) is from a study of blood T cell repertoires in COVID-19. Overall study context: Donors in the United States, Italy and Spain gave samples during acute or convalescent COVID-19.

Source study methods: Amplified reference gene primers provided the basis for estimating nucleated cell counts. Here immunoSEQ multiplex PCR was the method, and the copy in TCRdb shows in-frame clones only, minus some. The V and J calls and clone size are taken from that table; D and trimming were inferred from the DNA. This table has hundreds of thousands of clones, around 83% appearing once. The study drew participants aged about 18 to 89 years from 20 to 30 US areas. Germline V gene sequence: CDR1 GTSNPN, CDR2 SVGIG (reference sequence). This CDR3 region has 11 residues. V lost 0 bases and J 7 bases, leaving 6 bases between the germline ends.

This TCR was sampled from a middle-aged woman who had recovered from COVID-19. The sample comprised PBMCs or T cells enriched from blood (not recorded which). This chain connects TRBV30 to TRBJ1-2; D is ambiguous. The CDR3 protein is CAWSVAPGYTF. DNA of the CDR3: TGTGCCTGGAGTGTAGCACCTGGCTACACCTTC.